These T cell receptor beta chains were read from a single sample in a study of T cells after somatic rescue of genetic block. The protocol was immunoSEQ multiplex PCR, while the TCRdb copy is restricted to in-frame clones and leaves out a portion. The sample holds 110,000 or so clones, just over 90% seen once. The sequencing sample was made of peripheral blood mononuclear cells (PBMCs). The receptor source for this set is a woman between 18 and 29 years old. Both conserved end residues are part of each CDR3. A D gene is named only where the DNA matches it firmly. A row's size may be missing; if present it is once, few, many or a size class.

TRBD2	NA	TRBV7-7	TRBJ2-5	TGTGCCAGCAGCCTGTCGGCGGGGGAAGAGACCCAGTACTTC	CASSLSAGEETQYF
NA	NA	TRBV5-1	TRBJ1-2	TGCGCCAGCAGCTCCTCCGGGACGAACTATGGCTACACCTTC	CASSSSGTNYGYTF
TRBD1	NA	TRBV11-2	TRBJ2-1	TGTGCCAGCAGCTTGGGGACGTCTTCAGGGGGTCCCTACAATGAGCAGTTCTTC	CASSLGTSSGGPYNEQFF
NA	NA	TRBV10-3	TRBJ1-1	TGTGCCATCAGGGTCGAGGGGGCTGAAGCTTTCTTT	CAIRVEGAEAFF
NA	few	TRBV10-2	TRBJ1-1	TGCGCCAGCAGTGATAGGGGGATCACTGAAGCTTTCTTT	CASSDRGITEAFF
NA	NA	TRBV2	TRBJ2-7	TGTGCCAGCTGGGACTCTGCCTACGAGCAGTACTTC	CASWDSAYEQYF
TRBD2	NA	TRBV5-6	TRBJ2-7	TGTGCCAGCAGCTTGAGGACTAGCGGGGGAACCTACGAGCAGTACTTC	CASSLRTSGGTYEQYF
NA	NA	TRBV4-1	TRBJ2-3	TGCGCCAGCAGCCGTTACAGCACAGATACGCAGTATTTT	CASSRYSTDTQYF
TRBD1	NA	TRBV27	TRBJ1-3	TGTGCCAGCAGTAAGAGGACAGGTTTCGCTGGAAACACCATATATTTT	CASSKRTGFAGNTIYF
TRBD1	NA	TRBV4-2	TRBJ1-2	TGTGCCAGCAGCCAAGATCAGGGACAGGGGGCCTATGGCTACACCTTC	CASSQDQGQGAYGYTF
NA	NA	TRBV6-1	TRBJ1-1	TGTGCCAGCCCGGGCTATAACACTGAAGCTTTCTTT	CASPGYNTEAFF
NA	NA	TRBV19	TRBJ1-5	TGTGCCAGTAGCGGTATGAGCAATCAGCCCCAGCATTTT	CASSGMSNQPQHF
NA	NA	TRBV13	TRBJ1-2	TGTGCCAGCAGCTTAGATCGTGCGTACTATGGCTACACCTTC	CASSLDRAYYGYTF
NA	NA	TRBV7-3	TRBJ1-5	TGTGCCAGCCCGGGGGCTGGCAATCAGCCCCAGCATTTT	CASPGAGNQPQHF
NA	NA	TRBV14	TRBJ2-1	TGTGCCAGCAGCCAAGGTCGGGGCGGTGGCCATGAGCAGTTCTTC	CASSQGRGGGHEQFF
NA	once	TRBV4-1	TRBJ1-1	TGCGCCAGCAGAGGGACCCTGAGGAACACTGAAGCTTTCTTT	CASRGTLRNTEAFF
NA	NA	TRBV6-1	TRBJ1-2	TGTGCCAGCAGTGAACGATCCGGAATAAACTATGGCTACACCTTC	CASSERSGINYGYTF
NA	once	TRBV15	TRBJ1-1	TGTGCCACCAGCAGAGATCGCGGCAGCCTACCCACTGAAGCTTTCTTT	CATSRDRGSLPTEAFF
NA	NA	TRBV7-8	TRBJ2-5	TGTGCCAGCAGCTTAAACCCAGAAGAGACCCAGTACTTC	CASSLNPEETQYF
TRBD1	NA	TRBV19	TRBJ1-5	TGTGCCAGTAGGTCAAAGGGGGGACAGGCGAATCAGCCCCAGCATTTT	CASRSKGGQANQPQHF
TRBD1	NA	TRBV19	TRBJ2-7	TGTGCCAGTACCTCACAGGGGGCTACTCCCTACGAGCAGTACTTC	CASTSQGATPYEQYF
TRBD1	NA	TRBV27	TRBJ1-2	TGTGCCAGCAGTTTAAAGGGCGGGACAGGGGGTACCTATGGCTACACCTTC	CASSLKGGTGGTYGYTF
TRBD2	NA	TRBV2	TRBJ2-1	TGTGCCAGTCGGACTAGCGGGGGAGAGCAGTTCTTC	CASRTSGGEQFF
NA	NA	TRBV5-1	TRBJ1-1	TGCGCCAGCAGCTTACAGGTGGTGAACACTGAAGCTTTCTTT	CASSLQVVNTEAFF
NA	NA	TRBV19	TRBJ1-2	TGTGCCAGTAGTACGACGTCCCGGGTCTTTCTCAATGGCTACACCTTC	CASSTTSRVFLNGYTF
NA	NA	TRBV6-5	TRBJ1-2	TGTGCCAGCAGGGAAGGGGGTAACTATGGCTACACCTTC	CASREGGNYGYTF
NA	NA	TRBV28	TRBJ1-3	TGTGCCAGCAGTTTAGGGTGGAGCTCTGGAAACACCATATATTTT	CASSLGWSSGNTIYF
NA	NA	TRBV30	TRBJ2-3	TGTGCCTGGAGAGGGGGGGATACGCAGTATTTT	CAWRGGDTQYF
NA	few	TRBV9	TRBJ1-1	TGTGCCAGCAGCGTAGAACAGAGGAACACTGAAGCTTTCTTT	CASSVEQRNTEAFF
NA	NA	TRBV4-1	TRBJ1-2	TGCGCCAGCAGCCAGGGGACAAATAACTATGGCTACACCTTC	CASSQGTNNYGYTF
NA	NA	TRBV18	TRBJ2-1	TGTGCCAGCTCCCCCGCAGTGGGGACCAATGAGCAGTTCTTC	CASSPAVGTNEQFF
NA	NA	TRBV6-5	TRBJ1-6	TGTGCGGCGGCTCCGGGGTTTCGATCACCCCTCCACTTT	CAAAPGFRSPLHF
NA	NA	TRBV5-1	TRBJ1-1	TGCGCCAGCAGTTTGTCTGCGACAGTGAACACTGAAGCTTTCTTT	CASSLSATVNTEAFF
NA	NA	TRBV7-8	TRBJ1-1	TGTGCCAGCAGCTCCCCTCCCGGCACTGAAGCTTTCTTT	CASSSPPGTEAFF
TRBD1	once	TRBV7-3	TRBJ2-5	TGTGCCAGCAGCCTTTCGGGAGGACAGGGGGCGGAGACCCAGTACTTC	CASSLSGGQGAETQYF
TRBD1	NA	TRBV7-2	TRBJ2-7	TGTGCCAGCAGCCCATTAGGGGGCACTACCTACGAGCAGTACTTC	CASSPLGGTTYEQYF
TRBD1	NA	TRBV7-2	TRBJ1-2	TGTGCCAGCAGCTTACTCCCTGGGGGACAGGGGTCAAGGGGCTACACCTTC	CASSLLPGGQGSRGYTF
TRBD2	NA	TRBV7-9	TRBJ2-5	TGTGCCAGCAGCCCCCGGGAGGGGGATTGGGCGGAGACCCAGTACTTC	CASSPREGDWAETQYF
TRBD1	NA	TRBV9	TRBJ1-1	TGTGCCAGCAGCTCCTCGGCAAACGGGGGACAGAGAACGAACACTGAAGCTTTCTTT	CASSSSANGGQRTNTEAFF
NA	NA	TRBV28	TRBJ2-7	TGTGCCAGCAGTTTCGTGGGCTACGAGCAGTACTTC	CASSFVGYEQYF
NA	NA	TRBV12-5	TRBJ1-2	TGTGCTAGTGGGGAGGGGTATGGCTACACCTTC	CASGEGYGYTF
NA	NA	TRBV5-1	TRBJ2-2	TGCGCCAGCAGGGTACAGAACACCGGGGAGCTGTTTTTT	CASRVQNTGELFF
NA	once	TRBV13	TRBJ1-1	TGTGCCAGCAGCTTCTCAGCGGGGTTGTCGAACACTGAAGCTTTCTTT	CASSFSAGLSNTEAFF
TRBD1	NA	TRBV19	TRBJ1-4	TGTGCCAGTAGTGATACAGGGGATGAAAAACTGTTTTTT	CASSDTGDEKLFF
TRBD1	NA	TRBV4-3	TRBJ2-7	TGCGCCAGCAGCCAATTCTCCGGGACAGGGGGCGAGCAGTACTTC	CASSQFSGTGGEQYF
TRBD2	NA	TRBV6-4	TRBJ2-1	TGTGCCAGCAGTGACGGAGCGGGGGGGGGTAATGAGCAGTTCTTC	CASSDGAGGGNEQFF
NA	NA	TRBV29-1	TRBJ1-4	TGCAGCGCCGGTCGGGGCCTGGGTGAAAAACTGTTTTTT	CSAGRGLGEKLFF
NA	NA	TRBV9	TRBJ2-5	TGTGCCAGCAGCGCCGGGGGCGGGAAGACCCAGTACTTC	CASSAGGGKTQYF
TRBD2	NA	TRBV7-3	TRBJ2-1	TGTGCCAGCAGCTTAAAAAGCGGGGCCCACAATGAGCAGTTCTTC	CASSLKSGAHNEQFF
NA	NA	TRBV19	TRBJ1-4	TGTGCCAGTAGTATCCCCACCGGGACTAATGAAAAACTGTTTTTT	CASSIPTGTNEKLFF